This T cell receptor beta chain stems from a study of T cells after yellow fever vaccination. Overall study findings and caveats: A small proportion of clonotypes was detected in both the CD4 and CD8 compartments.

Germline CDR1 and CDR2: SNHLY and FYNNEI. CDR3 length: 17 amino acids. The V gene lost 8 bases and the J gene lost 4 bases, with 23 bases spanning the gap. This clonotype was counted between two and nine times. The antigen remains undetermined. Each CDR3 protein gets one entry after TCRdb re-called the 5' RACE reads with MiXCR. The sample lists approximately 510,000 distinct CDR3 sequences; around a fifth were seen once. This sequence originates from a young man who received the YFV17D yellow fever vaccine. The specimen was PBMCs, collected 21 days after the first yellow fever vaccination. The chain recombines TRBV2 with TRBJ2-2; a possible D gene is TRBD2 (5 bases). The CDR3 here is CASLMPGSTWSTGELFF. In DNA form, the CDR3 reads TGTGCCAGCCTTATGCCGGGATCAACTTGGTCCACCGGGGAGCTGTTTTTT.